Reported below is one T cell receptor (beta chain). These data are taken from a study of T cells after posttransplantation cyclophosphamide. Here immunoSEQ multiplex PCR was the method, and the copy in TCRdb shows in-frame clones only, minus some. The profile shows 400 to 550 clones, 75% to 90% of them singletons. V was trimmed by 4 bases and J by 1 base, leaving 7 bases between them. Germline lookup yields CDR1 SQVTM and CDR2 ANQGSEA. CDR3 length: 12 amino acids. Sequenced input: gut tissue. The receptor's source is a man in his fifties. This chain uses TRBV29-1 with TRBJ2-5; no definite D call. The CDR3 nucleotides are TGCAGCGTTGGGAGCAGCCAAGAGACCCAGTACTTC. Protein: CSVGSSQETQYF.